The 3 T cell receptor beta chains below were found in one sample sequenced in a study of CD8+ T cells in alopecia areata. The treatment was: oral pan-JAK inhibitor, 5-10 mg twice daily. Extracted RNA was reverse transcribed into cDNA, the sequencing template. Data came from immunoSEQ multiplex PCR; TCRdb stores just in-frame clones and leaves some out. The sample records roughly 210,000 clones, about 40% being singletons. The source was CD4+ T cells sorted from blood, collected at roughly week 36, from a patient treated with tofacitinib. The receptors originated from a human donor with alopecia areata.

This clone was recorded a few times. The chain recombines TRBV20-1 with TRBJ1-1, with no clear D. Germline V gene lookup returns CDR1 DFQATT and CDR2 SNEGSKA (reference sequence). Trimming took 6 bases from V and 5 from J, leaving 10 bases between them. This CDR3 region has 11 residues. Here the CDR3 reads CSAEGLTEAFF. CDR3 in DNA: TGCAGTGCGGAGGGTCTGACTGAAGCTTTCTTT.

This clone has a handful of counts. The rearrangement links TRBV27 to TRBJ2-3; D is ambiguous. V shed 7 bases and J shed 5 bases, with 19 bases lying between them. The V gene's germline CDR1 is MNHEY and CDR2 SMNVEV (reference sequence). The CDR3 sequence is 15 residues long. The DNA of the CDR3 is TGTGCCAGCATAGGAAGATCTGGGGTAGAAGATACGCAGTATTTT. This sequence encodes CASIGRSGVEDTQYF.

The chain combines TRBV2 with TRBJ2-1, with 7 bases that match TRBD1. With 6 bases clipped from V and 5 bases from J, the junction kept 7 bases outside the gene matches. CDR3 length: 14 amino acids. Germline V gene data show CDR1 as SNHLY and CDR2 as FYNNEI. CDR3 nucleotide sequence: TGTGCCAGCAGCGTAGGGACAGCCAACAATGAGCAGTTCTTC. It codes for CASSVGTANNEQFF.